These 23 T cell receptor beta chains originate from one sample sequenced in a study of shared clonotypes between healthy human individuals. TCRdb keeps only in-frame clones here, not all; method: immunoSEQ multiplex PCR. The table has about 1.1 million clones, 77% seen once. Source material: memory CD4+ T cells from PBMCs. The subset is: CD45RA-negative fraction. The source is a man younger than 35 in good health. Some clones in this sample may be carry-over from other donors' samples.

Concerning this clone: Since a much larger clone is just one base distant, this may be a read error. The same CDR3 arises from other DNA sequences in this sample as well. The rearrangement joins TRBV28 to TRBJ1-2; possibly TRBD1 for D (5 bases). Trimming left V 3 bases short and J 4 bases short, with 6 bases between. The CDR3 totals 12 residues. Germline V gene sequence: CDR1 MDHEN, CDR2 SYDVKM. In DNA form, the CDR3 reads TGTGCCAGCAGTTTTGGGGGCTATGGCTACACCTTC. This sequence encodes CASSFGGYGYTF.

The chain couples TRBV5-4 to TRBJ2-4; TRBD2 might be the D (5 bases). V lost 4 bases and J 0 bases, leaving 11 bases between the germline ends. This CDR3 has 15 residues. The germline V gene encodes CDR1 SGHNT and CDR2 YYREEE (reference sequence). CDR3 sequence (DNA): TGTGCCAGCAGCCGGGATTTACTAGCCAAAAACATTCAGTACTTC. Translation: CASSRDLLAKNIQYF.

Only one count was recorded for this clone. V usage is TRBV11-2 and J usage is TRBJ2-1; the D call may be TRBD1 or TRBD2 (6 bases each). Germline assignment: CDR1 SGHAT and CDR2 FQNNGV. This CDR3 comprises 14 residues. With 5 bases removed from V and 15 bases from J, the gap between germline ends came to 23 bases. The CDR3 DNA reads as TGTGCCAGCAGCCCGACAGGAGGGGCCTGGGATGGGTTCTTC. Its protein product is CASSPTGGAWDGFF.

The chain links TRBV6-6 to TRBJ2-3; TRBD1 matches 10 bases. The CDR3 extends over 14 amino acids. Germline lookup yields CDR1 MNHNY and CDR2 SVGAGI (reference sequence). The V segment lost 6 bases and the J segment 4 bases; nucleotides outside the gene matches: 4. CDR3 bases: TGTGCCAGCAGAAAGACAGGGGGCGCAGATACGCAGTATTTT. Translating it yields CASRKTGGADTQYF.

The chain combines TRBV4-3 with TRBJ1-2; maybe TRBD1 (5 bases). Looked up from germline, CDR1 is LGHNA and CDR2 is YSLEER. The CDR3 consists of 16 residues. Deletions cut 5 bases from V and 7 bases from J, with 23 bases between. The DNA of the CDR3 is TGCGCCAGCAGCTCACAAGGAGTCGGAGGGGTTTTTGGCTACACCTTC. It encodes CASSSQGVGGVFGYTF.

The chain carries TRBV5-1 and TRBJ2-3; 8 bases match TRBD2. The germline V gene has CDR1 SGHRS and CDR2 YFSETQ. V lost 1 base to trimming and J lost 3 bases; unmatched junction nucleotides: 4. CDR3 size: 15 residues. The CDR3 DNA sequence: TGCGCCAGCAGCTTGCGGGAGGGTCGGACAGATACGCAGTATTTT. Amino acids: CASSLREGRTDTQYF.

V usage is TRBV5-1 and J usage is TRBJ1-3; TRBD1 aligns across 8 bases. The V gene end was trimmed by 1 base and the J gene end by 1 base; junction bases not matched to a gene: 1. In germline, CDR1 is SGHRS, CDR2 YFSETQ. The CDR3 totals 15 residues. CDR3 residues: CASSLNRGSGNTIYF. CDR3 DNA sequence: TGCGCCAGCAGCTTGAACAGGGGGTCTGGAAACACCATATATTTT. Supplemented by reference TRBV5-1 and TRBJ1-3, the full variable domain reads KAGVTQTPRYLIKTRGQQVTLSCSPISGHRSVSWYQQTPGQGLQFLFEYFSETQRNKGNFPGRFSGRQFSNSRSEMNVSTLELGDSALYLCASSLNRGSGNTIYFGEGSWLTVV.

The table lists this clone with many counts. The chain recombines TRBV18 with TRBJ1-5; D not certain. The CDR3 has 16 amino acids. CDR1 is KGHSH and CDR2 is LQKENI in the germline V gene. Trimming shortened V by 3 bases and J by 2 bases, and 14 bases separated the two germline ends. CDR3 protein: CASSPGAIRGNQPQHF. As DNA, the CDR3 is TGTGCCAGCTCACCGGGAGCTATCCGGGGCAATCAGCCCCAGCATTTT.

The chain employs TRBV25-1 and TRBJ2-7; D is perhaps TRBD2 (5 bases). This CDR3 spans 13 amino acids. Trimming removed 2 bases at V and 7 bases at J, with 12 bases between. CDR1 and CDR2 from the germline V gene are MGHDK and SYGVNS. The CDR3 here is CASSERRRGEQYF. The CDR3 region has the DNA TGTGCCAGCAGTGAAAGGCGGAGAGGGGAGCAGTACTTC.

This sequence joins TRBV7-6 and TRBJ2-5, with D unresolved. The CDR3 runs 12 residues. Germline CDR1 and CDR2: SGHVS and FNYEAQ. V lost 1 base and J lost 7, with 7 bases in between. CDR3 region: CASSLEGGTQYF. In nucleotides, the CDR3 is TGTGCCAGCAGCTTAGAGGGCGGGACCCAGTACTTC.

The genes are TRBV7-2 and TRBJ1-4; D gene uncertain. The ends were cut back, 1 base at V and 8 bases at J, with 14 bases in the middle. Germline V lookup: CDR1 SGHTA, CDR2 FQGNSA. The CDR3 extends over 15 amino acids. CDR3 nucleotides: TGTGCCAGCAGCTTAGGATCCGGTTCTTGGGAAAAACTGTTTTTT. The encoded protein is CASSLGSGSWEKLFF.

This clone was counted between two and nine times. The V call is TRBV9, the J call TRBJ1-4, with TRBD1 identical over 9 bases. The CDR3 sequence is 18 residues long. In germline, CDR1 is SGDLS, CDR2 YYNGEE. Losses at the gene ends were 0 bases for V and 8 bases for J; bases not matched to a gene: 14. The CDR3 protein is CASSVGTGASGAREKLFF. As DNA, the CDR3 is TGTGCCAGCAGCGTAGGGACAGGGGCCTCCGGGGCAAGGGAAAAACTGTTTTTT.

The chain couples TRBV28 to TRBJ1-2; D possibly corresponds to TRBD1 (5 bases). Germline CDR1 is MDHEN and CDR2 is SYDVKM. This CDR3 spans 16 amino acids. V dropped 5 bases and J dropped 3 bases, with 19 bases sitting between them. The CDR3 protein is CASSPRGFQSYYGYTF. DNA for the CDR3: TGTGCCAGCAGTCCTCGGGGGTTCCAGTCTTACTATGGCTACACCTTC.

Written as DNA, the CDR3 is TGTGCTAGTGGTTTGGGGACAGGGCCCTATGGCTACACCTTC. Amino acid sequence: CASGLGTGPYGYTF. This chain joins TRBV12-5 and TRBJ1-2, with TRBD1 matching over 8 bases. In germline, CDR1 is LGHNT, CDR2 FRNRAP. With 1 base clipped from V and 4 bases from J, the junction kept 2 bases outside the gene matches. There are 14 residues in the CDR3. The variable domain in full, completed from reference TRBV12-5 and TRBJ1-2, reads DARVTQTPRHKVTEMGQEVTMRCQPILGHNTVFWYRQTMMQGLELLAYFRNRAPLDDSGMPKDRFSAEMPDATLATLKIQPSEPRDSAVYFCASGLGTGPYGYTFGSGTRLTVV.

V gene TRBV6-1 combines with J gene TRBJ1-5, with D possibly matching TRBD1 (5 bases). This CDR3 is built from 13 residues. Germline values: CDR1 MNHNS, CDR2 SASEGT. The V gene lost 4 bases and the J gene lost 8 bases, with 12 bases spanning the gap. The CDR3 region is CASSGRPGEPQHF. DNA of the CDR3: TGTGCCAGCAGTGGGCGACCGGGGGAGCCCCAGCATTTT.

V is TRBV7-3 and J is TRBJ2-1; TRBD2 might be the D (6 bases). This CDR3 has 17 residues. CDR1 and CDR2 (germline): SGHTA, FQGTGA. V lost 6 bases to trimming and J lost 0 bases, with 18 bases between them. CDR3 bases: TGTGCCAGCAGGCGGGGCGGTGGAACCAGCTCCTACAATGAGCAGTTCTTC. Translating gives CASRRGGGTSSYNEQFF.

The V gene is TRBV28, the J gene TRBJ2-2; no clear D gene. Germline V gene lookup returns CDR1 MDHEN and CDR2 SYDVKM. This CDR3 contains 13 residues. V gave up 11 bases and J gave up 1 base, with 11 bases separating them. The CDR3 bases are TGTGCCGTAGGCTCGCGGAACACCGGGGAGCTGTTTTTT. As protein: CAVGSRNTGELFF.

The chain links TRBV18 to TRBJ1-3; D unclear. The CDR3 covers 12 residues. Germline CDR1 is KGHSH and CDR2 is LQKENI. Trimming shortened V by 4 bases and J by 1 base, and 2 bases separated the two germline ends. In DNA, the CDR3 is TGTGCCAGCTCACAATCTGGAAACACCATATATTTT. Amino acid sequence: CASSQSGNTIYF.

This clone has more than one count but fewer than ten. At one end the junction does not follow the germline gene, possibly because of a read error. J is TRBJ1-1 and V is TRBV6-5, with D perhaps TRBD1 (5 bases). Germline-derived CDR1 and CDR2 are MNHEY and SVGAGI. The length of the CDR3 is 12 residues. The CDR3 DNA follows: TGTGCCAGCAATTACCGGGGGGGTATGGCTTTCTTT. Protein sequence: CASNYRGGMAFF.

The chain joins TRBV19 to TRBJ1-2; 8 positions match TRBD1. CDR3 length equals 14 residues. From germline, CDR1 is LNHDA and CDR2 SQIVND (reference sequence). After removal of 5 bases from V and 4 bases from J, the junction contained 6 bases not matched to a gene. CDR3 region: CASSYRGIGYGYTF. For the CDR3, the DNA is TGTGCCAGTAGTTACAGGGGGATCGGCTATGGCTACACCTTC.

This clone was detected once. V usage is TRBV5-1 and J usage is TRBJ2-7; 9 bases align to TRBD2. V lost 5 bases to trimming and J lost 2 bases; unmatched junction nucleotides: 5. The germline gives CDR1 SGHRS, CDR2 YFSETQ. The CDR3 spans 14 residues. Here the CDR3 reads CASRTGLAAYEQYF. For the CDR3, the DNA is TGCGCCAGCAGAACGGGACTAGCAGCCTACGAGCAGTACTTC.

This clone was seen once. The V and J genes are TRBV5-1 and TRBJ2-2; D might be TRBD2 (6 bases). V was cut by 3 bases and J by 5 bases, with 14 bases left in between. CDR3 length: 15 residues. Germline values: CDR1 SGHRS, CDR2 YFSETQ. CDR3 region: CASSYDSGRTGELFF. DNA of the CDR3: TGCGCCAGCAGCTACGATAGCGGAAGGACCGGGGAGCTGTTTTTT. The complete variable domain, with remaining parts taken from reference TRBV5-1 and TRBJ2-2, reads KAGVTQTPRYLIKTRGQQVTLSCSPISGHRSVSWYQQTPGQGLQFLFEYFSETQRNKGNFPGRFSGRQFSNSRSEMNVSTLELGDSALYLCASSYDSGRTGELFFGEGSRLTVL.

V is TRBV7-9 and J is TRBJ2-3, with D tentatively TRBD1 or TRBD2 (5 bases each). This CDR3 comprises 14 residues. Looked up from germline, CDR1 is SEHNR and CDR2 is FQNEAQ (reference sequence). V was clipped by 1 base and J by 2 bases, with 7 bases between them. CDR3 nucleotide sequence: TGTGCCAGCAGCTTAGAGGGGACCACAGATACGCAGTATTTT. As protein: CASSLEGTTDTQYF.